The clone carrying this T cell receptor beta chain has a handful of counts. What it binds is unknown. MiXCR, run by TCRdb on the RT-PCR reads, gives a single entry per CDR3 protein. The sample yields 500,000 or so distinct CDR3 sequences, 16% seen once. The sample is drawn from a study of response to subunit inactivated influenza vaccine. Findings of the study overall: There was a suggestion from the authors that each seasonal influenza vaccination recruits few new T cells.

V was pared by 1 base and J by 8 bases, with 6 bases between. This CDR3 contains 12 residues. Per germline, CDR1 LGHDT and CDR2 YNNKEL (reference sequence). Material: CD4+ T cells sorted from PBMCs, obtained around 25 months after vaccination. The sequence came from a man between 50 and 70 years old who received an inactivated influenza vaccine. This chain links TRBV3-1 with TRBJ2-1; no reliable D call. CDR3 DNA sequence: TGTGCCAGCAGCCAAGCAGGATATGAGCAGTTCTTC. This sequence encodes CASSQAGYEQFF.